The 10 T cell receptor beta chains listed next were all sequenced from one sample in a study of regulatory T cells in long-lasting Graves disease. CDR3-region Arm-PCR and iRepertoire HTBI primers produced the TCR beta libraries. TCRdb recomputed calls from the multiplex PCR reads with MiXCR, one row per CDR3 protein. Among 400,000 to 500,000 distinct CDR3 sequences, roughly 22% were seen once, and the ten largest hold around 14%. The time point is: persistent/refractory GD, antithyroid drugs over 5 years with positive TRAb. After RNA was extracted from PBMCs, the TCR library was made from it. Sequenced here: peripheral blood mononuclear cells (PBMCs), sampled when the disease was refractory, from a patient treated with antithyroid drugs. All receptors derive from a female donor with Graves disease.

V gene TRBV28 combines with J gene TRBJ1-5; 8 positions match TRBD1. The germline V gene encodes CDR1 MDHEN and CDR2 SYDVKM. J lost 7 bases, V lost 6 bases, and 5 bases had no gene match. The CDR3 has 13 residues. The CDR3 region is CASRLTGEQPQHF. The CDR3 DNA reads as TGTGCCAGCAGACTGACAGGGGAACAGCCCCAGCATTTT. The full variable domain, rest sourced from reference TRBV28 and TRBJ1-5, is DVKVTQSSRYLVKRTGEKVFLECVQDMDHENMFWYRQDPGLGLRLIYFSYDVKMKEKGDIPEGYSVSREKKERFSLILESASTNQTSMYLCASRLTGEQPQHFGDGTRLSIL.

This clonotype was detected ten times or more. The V gene is TRBV27, the J gene TRBJ1-1, with D tentatively TRBD1 (5 bases). V was trimmed by 5 bases and J by 4 bases, leaving 17 bases between them. Germline CDR1 is MNHEY and CDR2 is SMNVEV (reference sequence). The CDR3 loop spans 15 amino acids. CDR3 protein: CASSPSGGFGTEAFF. The CDR3 DNA is TGTGCCAGCAGTCCCTCGGGGGGGTTCGGCACTGAAGCTTTCTTT.

The V and J genes are TRBV7-9 and TRBJ2-2, with no clear D. Germline V gene lookup returns CDR1 SEHNR and CDR2 FQNEAQ (reference sequence). CDR3 length equals 14 residues. With 4 bases removed from V and 8 bases from J, the gap between germline ends came to 14 bases. CDR3 sequence reads: CASSSPGTLGELFF. The CDR3 DNA reads TGTGCCAGCAGCTCTCCGGGTACACTGGGGGAGCTGTTTTTT.

This clonotype was counted ten times or more. The genes are TRBV7-9 and TRBJ2-7; D is unclear. This CDR3 has 13 amino acids. Germline V gene data show CDR1 as SEHNR and CDR2 as FQNEAQ (reference sequence). The ends were cut back, 4 bases at V and 3 bases at J, with 10 bases in the middle. In DNA, the CDR3 is TGTGCCAGCAGCTCTGACATGAACTACGAGCAGTACTTC. Its translation: CASSSDMNYEQYF.

This clonotype was detected ten times or more. The J gene is TRBJ1-2, the V gene TRBV5-1; D unresolved. Germline values: CDR1 SGHRS, CDR2 YFSETQ. The CDR3 has 14 amino acids. With 2 bases removed from V and 3 bases from J, the gap between germline ends came to 11 bases. CDR3 DNA: TGCGCCAGCAGCTTCGTAGGCAGTCACTATGGCTACACCTTC. It yields the protein CASSFVGSHYGYTF.

This rearrangement joins TRBV20-1 to TRBJ1-5; the match to TRBD1 covers 7 bases. The CDR3 length is 14 residues. Looked up from germline, CDR1 is DFQATT and CDR2 is SNEGSKA (reference sequence). The V gene end was trimmed by 5 bases and the J gene end by 5 bases; junction bases not matched to a gene: 9. The CDR3 loop is CSAVQQGFDQPQHF. The CDR3 nucleotides read TGCAGTGCTGTACAACAGGGGTTCGATCAGCCCCAGCATTTT.

In regard to this clonotype: Being one base from a much bigger clone, this may be a read error. The genes are TRBV6-2 or TRBV6-3 and TRBJ2-7; D is perhaps TRBD1 (5 bases). Trimming cost V 4 bases and J 5 bases, with 21 bases left between them. The germline V gene has CDR1 MNHEY and CDR2 SVGEGT. The CDR3 runs to 16 residues. The CDR3 region is CASSLWRTAGWHEQYF. DNA for the CDR3: TGTGCCAGCAGTTTATGGAGAACGGCAGGGTGGCACGAGCAGTACTTC.

This clonotype was counted at least ten times. J is TRBJ1-5 and V is TRBV28; unclear D gene. Germline loops: CDR1 MDHEN, CDR2 SYDVKM. This CDR3 has 14 residues. The ends were cut back, 2 bases at V and 5 bases at J, with 10 bases in the middle. CDR3 nucleotide sequence: TGTGCCAGCAGTTTAGTCTGGGGAGATCAGCCCCAGCATTTT. Amino acids: CASSLVWGDQPQHF.

For this clonotype: One end of the junction does not line up with germline, which may come from a read error. The gene calls are TRBV3-1 and TRBJ1-1; D gene ambiguous. The CDR3 has 14 residues. Germline-derived CDR1 and CDR2 are LGHDT and YNNKEL (reference sequence). CDR3 sequence (DNA): TGTGCCAGCAACCAAGCAGCATCGAACACTGAAGCTTTCTTT. Its protein is CASNQAASNTEAFF.

This clonotype was observed many times. J is TRBJ1-1 and V is TRBV10-3; D is ambiguous. The CDR3 is made up of 14 amino acids. Trimming shortened V by 6 bases and J by 0 bases, and 11 bases separated the two germline ends. Germline V gene sequence: CDR1 ENHRY, CDR2 SYGVKD. For the CDR3, the DNA is TGTGCCATCAGCCTTGACAACATGAACACTGAAGCTTTCTTT. It translates to CAISLDNMNTEAFF.